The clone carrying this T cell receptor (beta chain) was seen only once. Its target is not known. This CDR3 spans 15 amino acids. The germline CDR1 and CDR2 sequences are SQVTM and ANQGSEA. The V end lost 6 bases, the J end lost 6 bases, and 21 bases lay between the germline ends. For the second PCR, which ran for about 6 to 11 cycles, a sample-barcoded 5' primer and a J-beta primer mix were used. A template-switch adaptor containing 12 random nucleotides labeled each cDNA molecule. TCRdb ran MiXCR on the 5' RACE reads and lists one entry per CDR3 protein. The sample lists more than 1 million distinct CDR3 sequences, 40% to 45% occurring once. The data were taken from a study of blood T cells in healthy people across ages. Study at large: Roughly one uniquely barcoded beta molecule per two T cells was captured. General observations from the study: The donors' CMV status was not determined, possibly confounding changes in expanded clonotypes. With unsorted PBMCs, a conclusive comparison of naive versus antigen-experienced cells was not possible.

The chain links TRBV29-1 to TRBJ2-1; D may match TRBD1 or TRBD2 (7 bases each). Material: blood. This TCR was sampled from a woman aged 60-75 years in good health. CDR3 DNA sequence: TGCAGCGTCGGCGGGAGAGGGGGCGCGGGCAATGAGCAGTTCTTC. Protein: CSVGGRGGAGNEQFF.